These T cell receptor beta chains were read from a single sample in a study of T cells in Graves' hyperthyroidism and ophthalmopathy. TCRdb called the multiplex PCR reads again in MiXCR, with one record for every CDR3 protein. The sample has some 740,000 distinct CDR3 sequences, 14% seen once. Sequencing was performed on blood. The source is a woman between 18 and 29 years old with Graves' hyperthyroidism. Each CDR3 is given with its conserved first and last residue. A D gene is named only where the DNA matches it firmly. Rows may omit the clone size; those that give it use once, few, many or a size class.

clone size,J gene,V gene,D gene,CDR3 protein,CDR3 DNA
NA,TRBJ2-6,TRBV7-9,NA,CASGYAGANVLTF,TGTGCCAGTGGCTATGCTGGGGCCAACGTCCTGACTTTC
NA,TRBJ2-3,TRBV30,NA,CGTASGSTDTQYF,TGTGGGACTGCCAGCGGTAGTACAGATACGCAGTATTTT
few,TRBJ2-7,TRBV29-1,NA,CSVVPGPTYEQYF,TGCAGCGTTGTCCCCGGACCTACCTACGAGCAGTACTTC
many,TRBJ2-5,TRBV6-2/TRBV6-3,TRBD1,CASRPTGTGSGETQYF,TGTGCCAGCAGGCCGACCGGGACAGGTTCAGGAGAGACCCAGTACTTC
NA,TRBJ2-7,TRBV6-1,TRBD2,CASRGLAGASYEQYF,TGTGCCAGCAGGGGACTAGCGGGGGCAAGCTACGAGCAGTACTTC
NA,TRBJ2-2,TRBV24-1,TRBD1,CATSARGQGPRTGELFF,TGTGCCACCAGTGCCCGGGGACAGGGACCGAGAACCGGGGAGCTGTTTTTT
many,TRBJ1-1,TRBV2,NA,CASDRPNTEAFF,TGTGCCAGCGACAGGCCGAACACTGAAGCTTTCTTT
NA,TRBJ2-1,TRBV6-2/TRBV6-3,NA,CAIGELGRNEQFF,TGTGCGATAGGTGAGCTGGGAAGGAATGAGCAGTTCTTC
many,TRBJ1-2,TRBV6-2/TRBV6-3,NA,CASSRPSYGYTF,TGTGCCAGCAGCCGTCCCTCCTATGGCTACACCTTC
many,TRBJ2-2,TRBV20-1,NA,CSARAELGGRVRGELFF,TGCAGTGCTAGAGCGGAACTAGGAGGTCGAGTGAGGGGGGAGCTGTTTTTT
many,TRBJ2-1,TRBV5-1,NA,CASRSSTYNEQFF,TGCGCCAGCAGATCCTCCACCTACAATGAGCAGTTCTTC
many,TRBJ2-7,TRBV28,NA,CASSLILGGHPTYEQYF,TGTGCCAGCAGTTTAATACTCGGGGGGCACCCAACCTACGAGCAGTACTTC
many,TRBJ2-1,TRBV28,TRBD2,CASSQLATSNEQFF,TGTGCCAGCAGTCAACTAGCGACATCGAATGAGCAGTTCTTC
many,TRBJ2-1,TRBV11-2,TRBD2,CASSLAREGKVVHEQFF,TGTGCCAGCAGCTTAGCTCGGGAGGGGAAAGTTGTCCATGAGCAGTTCTTC
few,TRBJ2-1,TRBV5-5,TRBD2,CASSSPISGPSYNEQFF,TGTGCCAGCAGCTCCCCGATTAGCGGGCCCTCCTACAATGAGCAGTTCTTC
NA,TRBJ2-5,TRBV4-1,TRBD1,CASSQAPGQGIFFQETQYF,TGCGCCAGCAGCCAAGCCCCGGGACAGGGTATTTTTTTCCAAGAGACCCAGTACTTC
few,TRBJ2-1,TRBV20-1,NA,CSARPPQGRYNEQFF,TGCAGTGCTAGGCCACCTCAGGGACGCTACAATGAGCAGTTCTTC
few,TRBJ2-1,TRBV9,TRBD2,CASSVGGGSPSGDEQFF,TGTGCCAGCAGCGTAGGAGGCGGGAGCCCTTCTGGGGATGAGCAGTTCTTC
many,TRBJ2-3,TRBV5-6,NA,CASSFDRRRTDTQYF,TGTGCCAGCAGTTTTGACAGGAGACGCACAGATACGCAGTATTTT
many,TRBJ1-1,TRBV30,NA,CAWRSSLWRWSMNTEAFF,TGTGCCTGGAGATCTTCCCTTTGGAGGTGGAGCATGAACACTGAAGCTTTCTTT
many,TRBJ1-2,TRBV20-1,NA,CSARGGPSGYTF,TGCAGTGCTAGAGGGGGCCCCTCGGGCTACACCTTC
many,TRBJ2-6,TRBV28,NA,CASISSSGANVLTF,TGTGCCAGCATTAGTAGCTCTGGGGCCAACGTCCTGACTTTC
NA,TRBJ2-1,TRBV19,NA,CASSRGFNEQFF,TGTGCCAGTAGTCGAGGGTTCAATGAGCAGTTCTTC
many,TRBJ2-5,TRBV6-1,TRBD2,CASRLAGGGETQYF,TGTGCCAGCAGGCTAGCGGGAGGGGGAGAGACCCAGTACTTC
NA,TRBJ1-4,TRBV15,NA,CATSRDPDLDEKLFF,TGTGCCACCAGCAGAGACCCGGACTTAGATGAAAAACTGTTTTTT
many,TRBJ1-5,TRBV28,TRBD1,CASSPYGPPGQGADRSNQPQHF,TGTGCCAGCAGTCCATATGGCCCTCCGGGACAGGGGGCCGATAGGAGCAATCAGCCCCAGCATTTT
NA,TRBJ2-7,TRBV4-1,NA,CASSQDRDNSYEQYF,TGCGCCAGCAGCCAAGATAGGGACAACTCCTACGAGCAGTACTTC
few,TRBJ1-2,TRBV7-3,NA,CASSLTGTSVYGYTF,TGTGCCAGCAGCTTAACCGGGACATCAGTCTATGGCTACACCTTC
few,TRBJ1-2,TRBV29-1,TRBD1,CSVDGTGGVYGYTF,TGCAGCGTTGATGGGACAGGGGGCGTTTATGGCTACACCTTC
few,TRBJ1-5,TRBV5-8,NA,CASSLNPRTFRPLYEAQPQHF,TGTGCCAGCAGCTTGAACCCACGTACGTTTCGCCCCCTCTACGAGGCTCAGCCCCAGCATTTT
many,TRBJ2-7,TRBV7-8,TRBD1,CASSSSPGQGYEQYF,TGTGCCAGCAGCTCGTCACCGGGACAGGGTTACGAGCAGTACTTC
many,TRBJ1-3,TRBV14,NA,CASSKALGPTRPGNTIYF,TGTGCCAGCAGCAAAGCCCTGGGACCCACAAGGCCTGGAAACACCATATATTTT
many,TRBJ1-1,TRBV11-2,TRBD1,CASSPQPTGPNTEAFF,TGTGCCAGCAGCCCTCAACCGACAGGGCCGAACACTGAAGCTTTCTTT
many,TRBJ2-7,TRBV11-2,TRBD2,CASSLSGPGYEQYF,TGTGCCAGCAGTCTTAGCGGGCCCGGCTACGAGCAGTACTTC
NA,TRBJ1-5,TRBV20-1,NA,CSARSRGSNQPQHF,TGCAGTGCTAGGTCCAGGGGAAGCAATCAGCCCCAGCATTTT
many,TRBJ1-1,TRBV6-2/TRBV6-3,NA,CASREGRLEAFF,TGTGCCAGCAGAGAAGGACGGCTTGAAGCTTTCTTT
many,TRBJ1-3,TRBV12-3/TRBV12-4,NA,CASSFFIDSGNTIYF,TGTGCCAGCAGTTTCTTCATAGACTCTGGAAACACCATATATTTT
NA,TRBJ2-5,TRBV24-1,NA,CATSDRTADFGETQYF,TGTGCCACCAGTGATCGGACTGCAGATTTCGGTGAGACCCAGTACTTC
NA,TRBJ2-2,TRBV7-9,NA,CASRPTGSGTGELFF,TGTGCCAGCAGGCCGACGGGGTCCGGAACCGGGGAGCTGTTTTTT
NA,TRBJ2-7,TRBV7-9,TRBD1,CASSLGGGTGANEQYF,TGTGCCAGCAGCTTAGGGGGCGGGACAGGGGCCAACGAGCAGTACTTC
many,TRBJ2-1,TRBV27,TRBD1,CASSPRQGKAYNEQFF,TGTGCCAGCAGTCCGCGACAGGGGAAGGCCTACAATGAGCAGTTCTTC
NA,TRBJ2-1,TRBV12-3/TRBV12-4,NA,CASSVRRGIGYNEQFF,TGTGCCAGCAGTGTTCGCAGGGGCATCGGCTACAATGAGCAGTTCTTC
NA,TRBJ2-2,TRBV7-8,NA,CASSFRDSHTGELFF,TGTGCCAGCAGCTTCCGGGACTCCCACACCGGGGAGCTGTTTTTT
few,TRBJ2-2,TRBV4-3,NA,CASSHLPPGGVNTGELFF,TGCGCCAGCAGCCACCTCCCCCCAGGGGGGGTAAACACCGGGGAGCTGTTTTTT
many,TRBJ1-1,TRBV30,NA,CAWSTPGGGEAFF,TGTGCCTGGAGTACACCGGGGGGGGGTGAGGCTTTCTTT
many,TRBJ2-7,TRBV3-1,NA,CASSHREWSYEQYF,TGTGCCAGCAGCCACCGGGAGTGGTCCTACGAGCAGTACTTC
many,TRBJ1-1,TRBV5-8,NA,CASSLSLGMTVSTEAFF,TGTGCCAGCAGCTTGAGTTTGGGTATGACAGTCAGCACTGAAGCTTTCTTT
NA,TRBJ1-6,TRBV6-9,NA,CASSYKDAHNSPLHF,TGTGCCAGCAGTTACAAGGATGCCCATAATTCACCCCTCCACTTT
many,TRBJ1-5,TRBV12-3/TRBV12-4,TRBD1,CASSPGGRGYNQPQHF,TGTGCCAGCAGTCCTGGGGGCAGGGGGTACAATCAGCCCCAGCATTTT
many,TRBJ1-4,TRBV5-1,NA,CASSLAPGEEKLFF,TGCGCCAGCAGCTTGGCTCCGGGAGAAGAAAAACTGTTTTTT